Shown below are 29 T cell receptor beta chains from a single sample sequenced in a study of blood T cells in healthy people across ages. PCR was performed a second time for about 6 to 12 cycles using a sample-barcoded 5' primer and a J-beta primer mix. TCRdb recomputed calls from the 5' RACE reads with MiXCR, one row per CDR3 protein. The table includes 700,000 or so distinct CDR3 sequences, roughly 20% detected once. Sequenced input: blood. These receptors were obtained from a man aged 65 to 79 in good health.

This chain uses TRBV15 with TRBJ2-3; D gene unclear. CDR3 length equals 14 residues. Trimming pared 1 base from V and 4 bases from J, leaving 9 bases between. The germline V gene has CDR1 LNHNV and CDR2 YYDKDF (reference sequence). CDR3 amino acids: CATSRGHRADTQYF. In DNA, the CDR3 is TGTGCCACCAGCAGAGGACACCGCGCAGATACGCAGTATTTT.

This clonotype was observed a handful of times. The rearrangement uses TRBV20-1 and TRBJ2-1, with 12 bases that match TRBD2. CDR1 and CDR2 from the germline V gene are DFQATT and SNEGSKA (reference sequence). This CDR3 has 14 amino acids. V was clipped by 5 bases and J by 7 bases; unmatched bases: 6. The CDR3 spells CSAGLTSGGNEQFF. CDR3 coding DNA: TGCAGTGCTGGGCTTACTAGCGGGGGGAATGAGCAGTTCTTC.

The V and J genes are TRBV7-2 and TRBJ2-3; D not certain. Germline CDR1 is SGHTA and CDR2 is FQGNSA. This CDR3 comprises 12 residues. V lost 4 bases and J 7 bases, leaving 9 bases between the germline ends. This CDR3 is CASSSSSNTQYF. The CDR3 DNA is TGTGCCAGCAGCTCGTCGAGTAATACGCAGTATTTT.

In its sample, this clonotype was seen many times. J is TRBJ1-1 and V is TRBV6-6, with D tentatively TRBD1 (5 bases). Germline assignment: CDR1 MNHNY and CDR2 SVGAGI (reference sequence). CDR3 length: 12 residues. V lost 6 bases, J lost 7 bases, and 12 bases lay in between. In DNA, the CDR3 is TGTGCCAGCAGGTTCTTCAGGGATGAAGCTTTCTTT. Protein sequence: CASRFFRDEAFF.

In this sample, this clonotype turned up a few times. This chain joins TRBV10-3 and TRBJ1-6; TRBD1 aligns across 7 bases. J lost 10 bases, V lost 3 bases, and 9 bases had no gene match. The germline gives CDR1 ENHRY, CDR2 SYGVKD. The CDR3 length is 15 residues. CDR3 amino acids: CAISDSTGENSPLHF. For the CDR3, the DNA is TGTGCCATCAGTGATTCAACAGGGGAGAACTCACCCCTCCACTTT.

The chain couples TRBV14 to TRBJ1-1, with a possible D match to TRBD1 (6 bases). Germline values: CDR1 SGHDN, CDR2 FVKESK. V was shortened by 5 bases and J by 1 base, with 14 bases between the two germline ends. The length of the CDR3 is 15 residues. The CDR3 region has the DNA TGTGCCAGCAGCGCGCGGGGGCGGAAGAACACTGAAGCTTTCTTT. Translating it yields CASSARGRKNTEAFF. Complete variable domain (other parts from reference TRBV14 and TRBJ1-1): EAGVTQFPSHSVIEKGQTVTLRCDPISGHDNLYWYRRVMGKEIKFLLHFVKESKQDESGMPNNRFLAERTGGTYSTLKVQPAELEDSGVYFCASSARGRKNTEAFFGQGTRLTVV.

This clonotype has a handful of counts. The rearrangement links TRBV20-1 to TRBJ1-2; 8 nucleotides match TRBD1. CDR1 is DFQATT and CDR2 is SNEGSKA in the germline V gene (reference sequence). V was clipped by 7 bases and J by 8 bases; unmatched bases: 6. The CDR3 extends over 11 amino acids. CDR3 region: CSVDRAHGYTF. In DNA, the CDR3 is TGCAGTGTGGACAGGGCACACGGCTACACCTTC.

This clonotype turned up a few times. This rearrangement joins TRBV4-1 to TRBJ2-2; 9 nucleotides align to TRBD1. Germline CDR1 is MGHRA and CDR2 is YSYEKL. The CDR3 contains 15 residues. V was pared by 7 bases and J by 7 bases, with 10 bases of the junction left unmatched. In DNA, the CDR3 is TGCGCCAGCAAACAGGGGGCCATCGAGCGCGGGGAGCTGTTTTTT. Its protein product is CASKQGAIERGELFF.

The V and J genes are TRBV28 and TRBJ2-1; perhaps TRBD2 as D (7 bases). The germline CDR1 and CDR2 sequences are MDHEN and SYDVKM. Trimming stripped 7 bases from V and 3 bases from J, with 13 bases between. The length of the CDR3 is 14 residues. The CDR3 protein is CASNKGGIYNEQFF. CDR3 DNA sequence: TGTGCCAGCAATAAGGGGGGGATCTACAATGAGCAGTTCTTC.

The gene calls are TRBV5-1 and TRBJ2-3; 12 nucleotides match TRBD1. The CDR3 covers 15 residues. Looked up from germline, CDR1 is SGHRS and CDR2 is YFSETQ. V lost 7 bases and J lost 5; bases outside the gene matches: 8. CDR3 bases: TGCGCCAGCGGTGGGACAGGGGGCTGGAGAGATACGCAGTATTTT. The encoded protein is CASGGTGGWRDTQYF.

This clonotype was seen just once. This chain links TRBV10-3 with TRBJ2-4, with TRBD2 as a possible D gene (6 bases). Trimming removed 5 bases from V and 5 bases from J, with 28 bases in between. CDR3 length: 19 amino acids. Looked up from germline, CDR1 is ENHRY and CDR2 is SYGVKD. The chain's CDR3 is CAISPPRDGGKYSQNIQYF. Written as DNA, the CDR3 is TGTGCCATCAGTCCCCCGCGGGACGGAGGAAAATATAGCCAAAACATTCAGTACTTC.

This clonotype was counted ten times or more. The chain joins TRBV12-3 or TRBV12-4 to TRBJ1-4; the D gene is possibly TRBD1 (5 bases). The CDR3 totals 14 residues. V lost 2 bases, J lost 2 bases, and 6 bases lay in between. CDR3 amino acids: CASSLWGTNEKLFF. CDR3 DNA: TGTGCCAGCAGTTTATGGGGCACTAATGAAAAACTGTTTTTT.

This chain uses TRBV7-9 with TRBJ1-4; 9 nucleotides match TRBD1. Germline assignment: CDR1 SEHNR and CDR2 FQNEAQ (reference sequence). The trim removed 2 bases at V and 7 bases at J, leaving 5 bases unmatched. This CDR3 comprises 15 residues. Written as DNA, the CDR3 is TGTGCCAGCAGCTTATTTGGGACAGGGTCTGAAAAACTGTTTTTT. This codes for CASSLFGTGSEKLFF.

The chain joins TRBV12-3 or TRBV12-4 to TRBJ2-1, with no clear D. The length of the CDR3 is 14 residues. V dropped 3 bases and J dropped 1 base, with 7 bases sitting between them. The CDR3 sequence: CASSLSLSYNEQFF. In DNA form, the CDR3 reads TGTGCCAGCAGTTTGAGCCTTTCCTACAATGAGCAGTTCTTC.

This clonotype occurred a few times. V usage is TRBV12-3 or TRBV12-4 and J usage is TRBJ1-5; D is unresolved. This CDR3 contains 12 residues. Trimming removed 10 bases at V and 5 bases at J, with 12 bases between. The CDR3: CATRGGDQPQHF. In DNA, the CDR3 is TGTGCCACCCGGGGAGGTGATCAGCCCCAGCATTTT.

The chain couples TRBV5-1 to TRBJ2-5, with D possibly being TRBD1 (6 bases). V lost 4 bases and J 1 base, leaving 11 bases between the germline ends. The CDR3 runs to 14 residues. Germline CDR1 SGHRS, CDR2 YFSETQ. CDR3 DNA: TGCGCCAGCAGCCACGACAGGAGCCAAGAGACCCAGTACTTC. This encodes CASSHDRSQETQYF. Together with reference TRBV5-1 and TRBJ2-5, the CDR3 gives the full variable domain: KAGVTQTPRYLIKTRGQQVTLSCSPISGHRSVSWYQQTPGQGLQFLFEYFSETQRNKGNFPGRFSGRQFSNSRSEMNVSTLELGDSALYLCASSHDRSQETQYFGPGTRLLVL.

The chain is built from TRBV20-1 and TRBJ2-5, with TRBD1 matching 9 bases. J gave up 5 bases and V 6 bases, and 7 bases lay outside the gene matches. The CDR3 length is 13 residues. The germline V gene has CDR1 DFQATT and CDR2 SNEGSKA (reference sequence). This chain's CDR3 is CSAHGTGRETQYF. For the CDR3, the DNA is TGCAGTGCCCACGGGACAGGGAGGGAGACCCAGTACTTC.

The chain has TRBV5-1 and TRBJ2-1; 7 nucleotides agree with TRBD1. Germline CDR1 reads SGHRS; CDR2 reads YFSETQ. The CDR3 runs to 16 residues. V lost 4 bases and J lost 7; bases outside the gene matches: 14. The CDR3 nucleotides are TGCGCCAGCAGCAAAGGGGGCGCGGCGAGTGTAAATGAGCAGTTCTTC. Translating gives CASSKGGAASVNEQFF.

This chain joins TRBV29-1 and TRBJ1-1; no definite D call. Germline V lookup: CDR1 SQVTM, CDR2 ANQGSEA. CDR3 length equals 14 residues. V dropped 6 bases and J dropped 0 bases, with 14 bases sitting between them. The CDR3 DNA sequence: TGCAGCGTGGGAGAAGCGCGCGTGAACACTGAAGCTTTCTTT. This codes for CSVGEARVNTEAFF.

This clonotype has more than one count but fewer than ten. This chain links TRBV3-1 with TRBJ2-6; D may match TRBD1 or TRBD2 (5 bases each). The CDR3 has 17 amino acids. Germline V CDR1 and CDR2: LGHDT, YNNKEL (reference sequence). The V end lost 5 bases, the J end lost 0 bases, and 14 bases lay between the germline ends. As DNA, the CDR3 is TGTGCCAGCAGCAAAAGGGGACGGGTCTCTGGGGCCAACGTCCTGACTTTC. Translation gives CASSKRGRVSGANVLTF.

This clonotype was observed a few times. V gene TRBV3-1 combines with J gene TRBJ1-6; D not certain. The V end was cut by 1 base, the J end by 4 bases, with 5 bases between. The CDR3 sequence is 14 residues long. Germline-derived CDR1 and CDR2 are LGHDT and YNNKEL (reference sequence). The CDR3 loop reads CASSQVGYNSPLHF. CDR3 sequence (DNA): TGTGCCAGCAGCCAAGTGGGGTATAATTCACCCCTCCACTTT.

The rearrangement uses TRBV6-6 and TRBJ2-2; no definite D call. The V gene's germline CDR1 is MNHNY and CDR2 SVGAGI (reference sequence). V dropped 2 bases and J dropped 8 bases, with 9 bases sitting between them. The CDR3 totals 13 residues. CDR3 bases: TGTGCCAGCAGTTACGAGAATACAGGGGAGCTGTTTTTT. Residues: CASSYENTGELFF.

The chain couples TRBV15 to TRBJ2-1; maybe TRBD1 (6 bases). The CDR3 consists of 16 residues. In germline, CDR1 is LNHNV, CDR2 YYDKDF (reference sequence). The V end lost 4 bases, the J end lost 0 bases, and 13 bases lay between the germline ends. As DNA, the CDR3 is TGTGCCACCAGCAAGACAGGCCGAAGCTCCTACAATGAGCAGTTCTTC. The encoded protein is CATSKTGRSSYNEQFF.

The CDR3 region is CASSPSTSGLITGELFF. In DNA form, the CDR3 reads TGTGCCAGCAGCCCGAGCACTAGCGGGTTAATTACCGGGGAGCTGTTTTTT. The J gene is TRBJ2-2, the V gene TRBV7-6; 9 bases align to TRBD2. Germline trimming cut 5 bases from V and 5 bases from J; bases unmatched to any gene: 12. Germline values: CDR1 SGHVS, CDR2 FNYEAQ. The CDR3 is made up of 17 amino acids.

This chain connects TRBV7-2 to TRBJ2-1; D gene uncertain. CDR3 length: 14 residues. The V gene's germline CDR1 is SGHTA and CDR2 FQGNSA. The V and J ends lost 3 bases and 7 bases respectively, with 13 bases between them. CDR3 coding DNA: TGTGCCAGCAGCTTTGGCGGAGCGTGGAATGAGCAGTTCTTC. Translating gives CASSFGGAWNEQFF.

About this clonotype: A junction end diverges from the germline sequence, so it may reflect a read error. CDR3 amino acids: CSVEGDRRNEQFF. DNA for the CDR3: TGCAGCGTGGAAGGAGACAGACGCAATGAGCAGTTCTTC. V and J are TRBV29-1 and TRBJ2-1, with a tentative D call TRBD1 (5 bases). The CDR3 consists of 13 residues. From germline, CDR1 is SQVTM and CDR2 ANQGSEA.

This clonotype was detected once. The chain carries TRBV5-1 and TRBJ2-1, with a possible D match to TRBD1 (6 bases). CDR1 and CDR2 from the germline V gene are SGHRS and YFSETQ. The V gene lost 0 bases and the J gene lost 7 bases, with 11 bases spanning the gap. The length of the CDR3 is 14 residues. The CDR3 DNA reads TGCGCCAGCAGCTTGGAACAGGGCTGGAATGAGCAGTTCTTC. Encoded protein: CASSLEQGWNEQFF.

This clonotype has just a few counts. The chain carries TRBV3-1 and TRBJ2-1; either TRBD1 or TRBD2 may fit D (5 bases each). This CDR3 has 15 amino acids. Trimming removed 0 bases from V and 5 bases from J, with 11 bases in between. In germline, CDR1 is LGHDT, CDR2 YNNKEL (reference sequence). CDR3 amino acids: CASSQDLGEHNEQFF. CDR3 DNA: TGTGCCAGCAGCCAAGATCTGGGGGAGCACAATGAGCAGTTCTTC.

V and J are TRBV3-1 and TRBJ1-6, with D unresolved. The CDR3 has 13 residues. V lost 1 base to trimming and J lost 11 bases, with 9 bases between them. From germline, CDR1 is LGHDT and CDR2 YNNKEL (reference sequence). The CDR3 loop is CASSQVGQPPLHF. The CDR3 DNA is TGTGCCAGCAGCCAAGTAGGGCAGCCACCCCTCCACTTT.